These 11 T cell receptor beta chains share one sample of origin, sequenced in a study of CD8 T cells in Susac syndrome. RNA was extracted with the RNeasy kit, and a quantity of about 0.45 to 1 ug was reverse transcribed using random hexamers. TCRdb re-derived calls from the immunoSEQ multiplex PCR reads in MiXCR, one entry per CDR3 protein. This table has 210,000 or so distinct CDR3 sequences, 94% appearing once. The sequencing input was CD4+ T cells from PBMCs. These receptors all come from a human donor with Susac syndrome.

This clonotype was observed once. The chain recombines TRBV7-2 with TRBJ1-6; D not certain. V lost 0 bases, J lost 6 bases, and 9 bases lay in between. This CDR3 is built from 15 residues. Per the germline V gene, CDR1 is SGHTA and CDR2 is FQGNSA. CDR3 loop: CASSLAAALNSPLHF. CDR3 nucleotide sequence: TGTGCCAGCAGCTTAGCCGCCGCCCTTAATTCACCCCTCCACTTT.

V and J are TRBV25-1 and TRBJ2-3; 8 bases fit TRBD1. V shed 2 bases, J shed 3 bases, and the junction held 10 bases outside the gene matches. The length of the CDR3 is 17 residues. The V gene's germline CDR1 is MGHDK and CDR2 SYGVNS. The CDR3 region is CASSEPVDREWTDTQYF. The DNA for the CDR3 is TGTGCCAGCAGTGAACCAGTGGACAGGGAGTGGACAGATACGCAGTATTTT.

This clonotype was recorded only once. The V and J genes are TRBV6-6 and TRBJ2-5; no firm D call. Trimming removed 8 bases at V and 4 bases at J, with 23 bases between. Germline lookup yields CDR1 MNHNY and CDR2 SVGAGI (reference sequence). The CDR3 has 16 amino acids. The CDR3: CASRPLSPAGGETQYF. Written as DNA, the CDR3 is TGTGCCAGCCGCCCACTTTCCCCGGCCGGCGGAGAGACCCAGTACTTC.

The chain has TRBV29-1 and TRBJ1-4; 8 bases agree with TRBD1. CDR1 is SQVTM, CDR2 ANQGSEA, per germline. Unmatched junction bases numbered 7, after V lost 6 bases and J lost 4 bases. This CDR3 contains 14 residues. The CDR3 bases are TGCAGCGTCGATCGACAGGGGAATAATGAAAAACTGTTTTTT. Amino acid sequence: CSVDRQGNNEKLFF.

J is TRBJ2-3 and V is TRBV6-2 or TRBV6-3; no reliable D call. The CDR3 totals 13 residues. The V and J ends lost 4 bases and 6 bases respectively, with 11 bases between them. Per the germline V gene, CDR1 is MNHEY and CDR2 is SVGEGT. This CDR3 is CASSLVHLDTQYF. The DNA of the CDR3 is TGTGCCAGCAGTTTGGTTCATTTGGATACGCAGTATTTT.

This clonotype was counted between two and nine times. A read error may account for a junction end that differs from germline. The rearrangement uses TRBV7-7 and TRBJ2-3; TRBD2 matches at 13 bases. The CDR3 contains 16 residues. The germline V gene encodes CDR1 SSHAT and CDR2 FNYEAQ (reference sequence). The CDR3 spells CASSSGLAGGTDTQYF. The CDR3 bases are TGTGCTAGCAGCTCTGGACTAGCGGGGGGCACAGATACGCAGTATTTT.

The V and J genes are TRBV30 and TRBJ1-4; D gene unclear. The V end was cut by 0 bases, the J end by 8 bases, with 10 bases between. The germline gives CDR1 GTSNPN, CDR2 SVGIG (reference sequence). This CDR3 has 13 residues. DNA of the CDR3: TGTGCCTGGAGTGTAAGAGCGGAAGAAAAACTGTTTTTT. Its translation: CAWSVRAEEKLFF.

The chain couples TRBV20-1 to TRBJ1-6; maybe TRBD1 (6 bases). The CDR3 is 15 amino acids. The ends were cut back, 3 bases at V and 3 bases at J, with 12 bases in the middle. The germline gives CDR1 DFQATT, CDR2 SNEGSKA (reference sequence). As DNA, the CDR3 is TGCAGTGCTAGCGGGACAATTCACTATAATTCACCCCTCCACTTT. Its protein product is CSASGTIHYNSPLHF.

J is TRBJ2-7 and V is TRBV27, with 7 bases matching TRBD1. The length of the CDR3 is 14 residues. The ends lost 6 bases at V and 3 bases at J; junction bases unmatched: 8. The germline V gene encodes CDR1 MNHEY and CDR2 SMNVEV (reference sequence). CDR3 in DNA: TGTGCCAGCAGAAGACAGGGACCCTTCTACGAGCAGTACTTC. This translates into CASRRQGPFYEQYF.

Written as DNA, the CDR3 is TGTGCCAGCAGCTTCACGTGGACCCGGGACGAGCAGTACTTC. Protein sequence: CASSFTWTRDEQYF. The chain joins TRBV5-5 to TRBJ2-7; D is unclear. Trimming pared 2 bases from V and 5 bases from J, leaving 14 bases between. The CDR3 has 14 residues. The germline V gene encodes CDR1 SGHKS and CDR2 YYEKEE (reference sequence).

This CDR3 is CASTPLQGNTEAFF. The CDR3 nucleotides read TGTGCCAGCACCCCGCTCCAGGGGAACACTGAAGCTTTCTTT. This chain joins TRBV12-3 or TRBV12-4 and TRBJ1-1, with D tentatively TRBD1 (5 bases). This CDR3 has 14 amino acids. V was pared by 7 bases and J by 1 base, with 13 bases between.